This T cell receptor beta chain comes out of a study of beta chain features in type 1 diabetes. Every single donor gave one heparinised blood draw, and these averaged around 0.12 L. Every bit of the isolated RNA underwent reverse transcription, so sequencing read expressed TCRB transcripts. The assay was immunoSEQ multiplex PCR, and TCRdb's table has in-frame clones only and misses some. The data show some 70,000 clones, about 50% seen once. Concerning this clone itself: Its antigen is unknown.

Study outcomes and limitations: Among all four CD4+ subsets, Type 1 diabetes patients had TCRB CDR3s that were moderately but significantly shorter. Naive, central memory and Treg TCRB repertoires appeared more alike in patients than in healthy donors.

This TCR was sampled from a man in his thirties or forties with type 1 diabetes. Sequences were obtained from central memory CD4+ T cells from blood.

The CDR3 loop is CASSLGRGFGNTIYF. CDR3 DNA: TGTGCCAGCAGCTTAGGCAGGGGTTTTGGAAACACCATATATTTT. The gene calls are TRBV7-8 and TRBJ1-3; the D gene is possibly TRBD1 (6 bases). V lost 1 base and J lost 3, with 10 bases in between. CDR3 length: 15 amino acids. Germline V CDR1 and CDR2: SGHVS, FQNEAQ.